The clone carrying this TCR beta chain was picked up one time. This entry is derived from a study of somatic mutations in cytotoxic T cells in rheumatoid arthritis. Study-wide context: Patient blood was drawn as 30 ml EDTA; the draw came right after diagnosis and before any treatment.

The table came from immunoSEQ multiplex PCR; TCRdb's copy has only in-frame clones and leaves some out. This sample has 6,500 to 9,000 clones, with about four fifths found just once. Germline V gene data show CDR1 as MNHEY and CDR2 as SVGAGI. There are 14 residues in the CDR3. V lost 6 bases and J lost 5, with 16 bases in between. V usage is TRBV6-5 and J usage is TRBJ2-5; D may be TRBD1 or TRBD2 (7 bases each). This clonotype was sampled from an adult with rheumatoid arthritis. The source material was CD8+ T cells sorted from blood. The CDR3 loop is CASSRGGALETQYF. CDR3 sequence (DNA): TGTGCCAGCAGCAGGGGGGGGGCACTTGAGACCCAGTACTTC.